The 20 T cell receptor beta chains in this list originate from one sample, sequenced in a study of tumor-infiltrating lymphocytes in primary liver carcinoma. A constant-region primer primed TCR beta cDNA synthesis from about 530 ng of total RNA. ARM-PCR, slightly modified, supplied the TCR beta libraries through three nested multiplex PCR rounds. In the first two PCR rounds, TRBV1-TRBV30 forward primers were paired with a C-beta reverse primer, and each round lasted approximately 9 cycles. In TCRdb, the multiplex PCR reads were re-called with MiXCR into one record per CDR3 protein. The sample records about 310,000 distinct CDR3 sequences, around three fifths being singletons. RNA was extracted from whole blood without cell sorting, alongside germline DNA. Sequenced: peripheral blood. The source of these receptors is a woman aged 25 to 45 with primary liver carcinoma and hepatitis B virus infection.

A note on this clonotype: A much larger clone differs by one base, so this may be a read error. This chain uses TRBV29-1 with TRBJ2-5; 8 nucleotides match TRBD2. The CDR3 runs 12 residues. In germline, CDR1 is SQVTM, CDR2 ANQGSEA. DNA for the CDR3: TGCAGCGTTGTTAGGGGACTAGAGATCCAGTACTTC. It is translated as CSVVRGLEIQYF. The variable domain in full, with the rest retrieved from reference TRBV29-1 and TRBJ2-5, is SAVISQKPSRDICQRGTSLTIQCQVDSQVTMMFWYRQQPGQSLTLIATANQGSEATYESGFVIDKFPISRPNLTFSTLTVSNMSPEDSSIYLCSVVRGLEIQYFGPGTRLLVL.

Worth noting for this clonotype: A clone one base away is much larger, so this may be a read error. The chain uses TRBV29-1 and TRBJ2-5; D remains unclear. Germline lookup yields CDR1 SQVTM and CDR2 ANQGSEA. The CDR3 is 12 amino acids. V was shortened by 0 bases and J by 5 bases, with 7 bases between the two germline ends. CDR3 nucleotide sequence: TGCAGCGTTGAAGATTCAGAGGAGACCCAGTACTTC. It yields the protein CSVEDSEETQYF.

This sequence joins TRBV11-1 and TRBJ2-2; D remains unclear. CDR3 length: 14 residues. Trimming pared 3 bases from V and 9 bases from J, leaving 14 bases between. In germline, CDR1 is SGHAT, CDR2 FQDESV (reference sequence). Written as DNA, the CDR3 is TGTGCCAGCAGCTTTAGTAGGGCTGGCAGGGAGCTGTTTTTT. This gives the protein CASSFSRAGRELFF.

In the case of this clonotype: This CDR3 is missing its conserved last phenylalanine or tryptophan, likely due to a read error. This chain connects TRBV11-2 to TRBJ2-3; TRBD2 aligns across 11 bases. Germline CDR1 reads SGHAT; CDR2 reads FQNNGV. V lost 2 bases, J lost 6 bases, and 13 bases stayed unmatched. This CDR3 is 18 amino acids long. The CDR3 DNA follows: TGTGCCAGCAGCTTAAATCTCCTAGCGGGAGGCGATGCGGATACGCAGTATCTT. Its protein is CASSLNLLAGGDADTQYL.

On this clonotype itself: The junction departs from germline at one end; a sequencing error may be responsible. CDR3 protein: CAGSMDRVDNEQFF. The CDR3 coding sequence is TGTGCCGGCAGTATGGACAGGGTGGACAATGAGCAGTTCTTC. The chain links TRBV6-1 to TRBJ2-1, with 8 bases lining up with TRBD1. This CDR3 has 14 residues. The germline CDR1 and CDR2 sequences are MNHNS and SASEGT.

About this clonotype itself: Given a much more abundant clone one base away, this may be a read error. The chain has TRBV29-1 and TRBJ2-5, with 7 bases that match TRBD1. Germline lookup yields CDR1 SQVTM and CDR2 ANQGSEA. This CDR3 has 13 amino acids. The J segment lost 4 bases and the V segment lost 6 bases, leaving 8 bases of the junction unmatched. Here the CDR3 DNA reads TGCAGCGTCGAAATGACAGGGACAGAGACCCAGTACTTC. It encodes CSVEMTGTETQYF.

The sample holds a few counts of this clonotype. V gene TRBV7-9 combines with J gene TRBJ2-1; 8 bases map to TRBD1. Germline CDR1 reads SEHNR; CDR2 reads FQNEAQ (reference sequence). This CDR3 is built from 16 residues. The V segment lost 2 bases and the J segment 7 bases; nucleotides outside the gene matches: 10. Here the CDR3 reads CASSLLGQGAGNEQFF. The CDR3 DNA is TGTGCCAGCAGCTTATTAGGTCAGGGGGCTGGGAATGAGCAGTTCTTC.

Comments on this clonotype: A read error is possible here, since a much larger clone lies one base away. The V gene is TRBV29-1, the J gene TRBJ2-1; no reliable D call. V shed 8 bases and J shed 10 bases, with 18 bases lying between them. The CDR3 sequence is 12 residues long. The germline V gene encodes CDR1 SQVTM and CDR2 ANQGSEA. In DNA form, the CDR3 reads TGCAGCATTGTCAGAGACCAGAGGGAGCAGTTCTTC. It encodes CSIVRDQREQFF.

The chain links TRBV5-1 to TRBJ2-7, with TRBD2 identical over 7 bases. Germline V CDR1 and CDR2: SGHRS, YFSETQ. J gave up 5 bases and V 7 bases, and 12 bases lay outside the gene matches. The CDR3 spans 14 residues. The CDR3 protein is CASRKREGPHEQYF. The CDR3 region has the DNA TGCGCCAGCCGTAAGAGGGAGGGCCCACACGAGCAGTACTTC.

The V and J genes are TRBV29-1 and TRBJ2-3, with 7 bases identical to TRBD2. This CDR3 has 19 amino acids. Trimming removed 7 bases from V and 3 bases from J; junction bases left unmatched: 25. The V gene's germline CDR1 is SQVTM and CDR2 ANQGSEA. CDR3 sequence (DNA): TGCAGCGCTAGAGTGGGCGGGAGTCACCCCCCTCGGTGGACAGATACGCAGTATTTT. Translated: CSARVGGSHPPRWTDTQYF.

In regard to this clonotype: A read error is possible here, since a much larger clone lies one base away. This chain links TRBV12-3 or TRBV12-4 with TRBJ2-3; weak D call: TRBD2 (5 bases). The CDR3 is made up of 11 amino acids. The CDR3 protein is CASSLTRTRYF. The CDR3 DNA reads as TGTGCCAGCAGTTTAACTAGGACGCGGTATTTT.

Only a few counts were recorded for this clonotype. The chain has TRBV4-1 and TRBJ1-1; D uncertain. Trimming pared 5 bases from V and 6 bases from J, leaving 16 bases between. CDR3 size: 14 residues. Germline-derived CDR1 and CDR2 are MGHRA and YSYEKL. CDR3 in amino acids: CASSDIGRRAEAFF. In DNA, the CDR3 is TGCGCCAGCAGCGACATAGGTAGGCGGGCTGAAGCTTTCTTT.

This clonotype has more than one count but fewer than ten. This chain links TRBV5-6 with TRBJ2-1; 8 positions match TRBD2. J gave up 4 bases and V 2 bases, and 8 bases lay outside the gene matches. The germline CDR1 and CDR2 sequences are SGHDT and YYEEEE. The CDR3 extends over 16 amino acids. CDR3 in DNA: TGTGCCAGCAGCTTAGCTAGCGGGCTTAATTACAATGAGCAGTTCTTC. Translating it yields CASSLASGLNYNEQFF.

The V call is TRBV7-9, the J call TRBJ1-1; D ambiguous. Trimming pared 7 bases from V and 3 bases from J, leaving 12 bases between. Germline CDR1 and CDR2: SEHNR and FQNEAQ (reference sequence). CDR3 length: 13 amino acids. CDR3 nucleotides: TGTGCCAGCATCAAACTAGCGGACACTGAAGCTTTCTTT. Translating gives CASIKLADTEAFF. Filled out from reference TRBV7-9 and TRBJ1-1, the complete variable domain reads DTGVSQNPRHKITKRGQNVTFRCDPISEHNRLYWYRQTLGQGPEFLTYFQNEAQLEKSRLLSDRFSAERPKGSFSTLEIQRTEQGDSAMYLCASIKLADTEAFFGQGTRLTVV.

For this clonotype: The junction does not match germline at one end; this may be a read error. V is TRBV11-2 and J is TRBJ1-1, with TRBD1 matching 7 bases. Germline CDR1 SGHAT, CDR2 FQNNGV. The length of the CDR3 is 14 residues. The CDR3 bases are TGTGCCAGTAGCTTATTTCCCGTGGGACAGGAAGCTTTCTTT. Protein sequence: CASSLFPVGQEAFF.

This rearrangement joins TRBV5-1 to TRBJ2-7; D is perhaps TRBD1 (6 bases). The CDR3 sequence is 15 residues long. V dropped 5 bases and J dropped 3 bases, with 18 bases sitting between them. Germline lookup yields CDR1 SGHRS and CDR2 YFSETQ. CDR3 in DNA: TGCGCCAGCAGTCTGCTCCGGGACAACCACTACGAGCAGTACTTC. Amino acid sequence: CASSLLRDNHYEQYF. The full variable domain, rest sourced from reference TRBV5-1 and TRBJ2-7, is KAGVTQTPRYLIKTRGQQVTLSCSPISGHRSVSWYQQTPGQGLQFLFEYFSETQRNKGNFPGRFSGRQFSNSRSEMNVSTLELGDSALYLCASSLLRDNHYEQYFGPGTRLTVT.

This clonotype was observed a few times. This sequence joins TRBV14 and TRBJ2-3; the D is unclear. Trimming stripped 0 bases from V and 8 bases from J, with 15 bases between. Germline assignment: CDR1 SGHDN and CDR2 FVKESK. The length of the CDR3 is 15 residues. CDR3 loop: CASSQDALPALTQYF. DNA for the CDR3: TGTGCCAGCAGCCAAGATGCCTTACCAGCCCTTACGCAGTATTTT.

Turning to this clonotype: The junction differs from germline at one of its ends, possibly a read error. The chain couples TRBV11-2 to TRBJ2-2; D possibly corresponds to TRBD2 (6 bases). Germline V gives CDR1 SGHAT, CDR2 FQNNGV. The CDR3 has 12 amino acids. Here the CDR3 DNA reads TGTGTCAGCAGCTTAGGCTGGGGGGAACTGTTTTTT. Protein product: CVSSLGWGELFF. Combining the CDR3 with reference TRBV11-2 and TRBJ2-2 gives the whole variable domain EAGVAQSPRYKIIEKRQSVAFWCNPISGHATLYWYQQILGQGPKLLIQFQNNGVVDDSQLPKDRFSAERLKGVDSTLKIQPAKLEDSAVYLCVSSLGWGELFFGEGSRLTVL.

The rearrangement uses TRBV7-9 and TRBJ2-6; TRBD1 or TRBD2 may be the D gene (6 bases each). Between the trimmed V and J ends, which lost 5 bases and 4 bases, there was a span of 21 bases. The germline V gene has CDR1 SEHNR and CDR2 FQNEAQ (reference sequence). This CDR3 region has 18 residues. In nucleotides, the CDR3 is TGTGCCAGCAGCCAATCCCCGGGGGCTCATAAGGGGGCCAACGTCCTGACTTTC. It codes for CASSQSPGAHKGANVLTF.

With respect to this clonotype: It may be a read error: a sequence one base away is much more abundant. This rearrangement joins TRBV29-1 to TRBJ1-2, with D possibly matching TRBD1 (5 bases). The CDR3 extends over 13 amino acids. Trimming stripped 8 bases from V and 4 bases from J, with 17 bases between. CDR1 and CDR2 from the germline V gene are SQVTM and ANQGSEA. The DNA of the CDR3 is TGCAGCATTCTCAAGGACACGACCTATGGCTACACCTTC. It encodes CSILKDTTYGYTF.